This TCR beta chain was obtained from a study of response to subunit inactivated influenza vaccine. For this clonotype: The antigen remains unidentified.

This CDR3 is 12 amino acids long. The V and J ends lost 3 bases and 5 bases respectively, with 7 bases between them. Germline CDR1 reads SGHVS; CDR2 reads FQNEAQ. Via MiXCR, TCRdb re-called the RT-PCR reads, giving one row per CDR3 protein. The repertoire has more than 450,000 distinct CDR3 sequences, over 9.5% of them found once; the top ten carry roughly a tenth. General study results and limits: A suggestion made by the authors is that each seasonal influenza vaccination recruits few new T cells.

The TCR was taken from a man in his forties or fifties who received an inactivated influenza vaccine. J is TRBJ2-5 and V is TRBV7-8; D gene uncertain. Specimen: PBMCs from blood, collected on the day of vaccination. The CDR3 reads CASSFHAETQYF. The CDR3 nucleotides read TGTGCCAGCAGCTTCCATGCGGAGACCCAGTACTTC.